Here is one TCR beta chain with its context. Antigen specificity is unknown. The sample belongs to a study of cytomegalovirus exposure and HLA in healthy donors. Regarding the study as a whole: Relative to equally common others, HLA-associated TCR beta chains showed greater clonal expansion in a later analysis. In terms of immune exposure information, only CMV serostatus was available.

The PCR made use of 60 Vbeta and 13 Jbeta primers. The assay was immunoSEQ multiplex PCR, and TCRdb's table has in-frame clones only and misses some. The sample lists approximately 150,000 clones; around 86% were seen once. V lost 6 bases, J lost 1 base, and 4 bases stayed unmatched. This CDR3 is 15 amino acids long. Germline lookup yields CDR1 MNHEY and CDR2 SVGAGI. Sequenced sample: PBMCs. The sequence came from a male donor in good health and CMV-seronegative. The chain combines TRBV6-5 with TRBJ1-5; TRBD1 aligns across 9 bases. CDR3 DNA: TGTGCCAGCAGACTACAGGGGGCGAGCAATCAGCCCCAGCATTTT. Translation: CASRLQGASNQPQHF.